The source of this TCR beta chain is a study of CD8+ T cells in alopecia areata. Across the study: Patients received oral tofacitinib, 5 to 10 mg twice daily, for moderate-to-severe alopecia areata. Findings and caveats of the study: In scalp and blood during tofacitinib, many expanded lesional clones persisted.

After isolation, RNA underwent reverse transcription to generate cDNA as the sequencing template. Generated by immunoSEQ multiplex PCR, the TCRdb table keeps only in-frame clones and is missing some. The sample includes around 190,000 clones, 60% seen only once; the top ten take approximately 0.93%. Germline assignment: CDR1 MNHEY and CDR2 SVGAGI. V lost 6 bases, J lost 7 bases, and 6 bases stayed unmatched. The CDR3 spans 14 residues. As for treatment: oral pan-JAK inhibitor, 5-10 mg twice daily. Alopecia areata patients had lesional scalp punch biopsies and peripheral blood taken from them. This clone was seen a handful of times. The target antigen is unknown.

The sample consisted of CD4+ T cells sorted from blood, taken at week 24, from a patient treated with tofacitinib. This sequence was found in a human donor with alopecia areata. This chain uses TRBV6-5 with TRBJ2-1, with 10 bases lining up with TRBD2. The CDR3 DNA is TGTGCCAGCAGGGATTCTAGCGGGGGTAATGAGCAGTTCTTC. This gives the protein CASRDSSGGNEQFF.